This T cell receptor (beta chain) was sequenced for a study of shared clonotypes between healthy human individuals. Study summary: The donors, two women and three men, were aged 18 to 49.

Running of the assay took place at deep level. On sorted subsets, replicate PCRs used about 200 ng DNA, or 25,000 to 35,000 T cell genomes. TCRdb's copy holds only in-frame clones and misses some; the assay was immunoSEQ multiplex PCR. The table has hundreds of thousands of clones, more than 60% seen once. J lost 2 bases, V lost 4 bases, and 4 bases had no gene match. Germline V lookup: CDR1 MGHRA, CDR2 YSYEKL. CDR3 length: 15 amino acids. As for this clone: Antigen: not known.

Findings and caveats of the study: For sorted subsets, rarefaction showed incomplete sequencing despite large depth.

This clonotype was sampled from a man aged 30-40 years in good health. The chain uses TRBV4-1 and TRBJ2-1; 8 bases fit TRBD2. Sequenced: memory CD4+ T cells sorted from blood. The sample's subset: CD45RA-negative fraction. The CDR3 bases are TGCGCCAGCAGCCTTGTGACTAGCGCCTACAATGAGCAGTTCTTC. It translates to CASSLVTSAYNEQFF.